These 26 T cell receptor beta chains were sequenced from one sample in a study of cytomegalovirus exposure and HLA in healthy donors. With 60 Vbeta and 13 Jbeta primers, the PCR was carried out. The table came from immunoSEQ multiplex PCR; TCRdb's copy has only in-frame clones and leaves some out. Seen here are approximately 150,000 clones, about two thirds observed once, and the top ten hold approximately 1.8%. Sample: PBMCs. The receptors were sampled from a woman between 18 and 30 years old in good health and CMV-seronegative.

CDR3 residues: CASSLATGKVNQPQHF. CDR3 DNA: TGTGCCAGCAGCTTGGCGACCGGGAAGGTCAATCAGCCCCAGCATTTT. The genes are TRBV5-5 and TRBJ1-5; the D is unclear. Germline loops: CDR1 SGHKS, CDR2 YYEKEE (reference sequence). The CDR3 is made up of 16 amino acids. Trimming cost V 0 bases and J 3 bases, with 13 bases left between them.

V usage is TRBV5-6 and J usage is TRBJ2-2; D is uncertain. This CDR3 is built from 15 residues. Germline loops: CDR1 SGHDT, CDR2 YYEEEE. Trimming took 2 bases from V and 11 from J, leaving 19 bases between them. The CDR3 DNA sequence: TGTGCCAGCAGCTTTGTTCCTAGAAGTTTCGGAGAGCTGTTTTTT. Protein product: CASSFVPRSFGELFF.

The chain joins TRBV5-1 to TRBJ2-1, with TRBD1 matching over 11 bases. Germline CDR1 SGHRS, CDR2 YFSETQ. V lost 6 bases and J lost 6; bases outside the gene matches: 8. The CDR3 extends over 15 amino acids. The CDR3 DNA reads TGCGCCAGCACCCCGGGGGACAGGGGGACCAATGAGCAGTTCTTC. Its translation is CASTPGDRGTNEQFF.

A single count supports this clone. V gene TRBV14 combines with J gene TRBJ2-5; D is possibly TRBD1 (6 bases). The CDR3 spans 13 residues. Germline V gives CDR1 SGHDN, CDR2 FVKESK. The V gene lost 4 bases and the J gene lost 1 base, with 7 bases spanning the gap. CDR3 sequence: CASSRDTQETQYF. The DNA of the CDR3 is TGTGCCAGCAGCCGGGACACCCAAGAGACCCAGTACTTC.

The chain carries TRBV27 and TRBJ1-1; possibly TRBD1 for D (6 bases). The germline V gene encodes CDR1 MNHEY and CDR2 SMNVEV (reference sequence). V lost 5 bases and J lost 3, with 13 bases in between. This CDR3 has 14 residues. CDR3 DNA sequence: TGTGCCAGCAGTGGACGCCCAGGGGACACTGAAGCTTTCTTT. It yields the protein CASSGRPGDTEAFF.

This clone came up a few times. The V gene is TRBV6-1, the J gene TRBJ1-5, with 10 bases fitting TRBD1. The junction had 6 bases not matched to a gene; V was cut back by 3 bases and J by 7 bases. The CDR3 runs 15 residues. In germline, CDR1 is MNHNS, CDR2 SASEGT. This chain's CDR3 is CASSEETGGAQPQHF. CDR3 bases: TGTGCCAGCAGTGAGGAGACAGGGGGCGCGCAGCCCCAGCATTTT.

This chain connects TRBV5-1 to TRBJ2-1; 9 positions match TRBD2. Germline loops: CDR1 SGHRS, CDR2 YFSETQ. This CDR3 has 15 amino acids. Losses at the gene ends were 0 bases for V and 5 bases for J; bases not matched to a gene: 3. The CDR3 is CASSLGLAAHNEQFF. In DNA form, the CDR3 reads TGCGCCAGCAGCTTGGGACTAGCGGCACACAATGAGCAGTTCTTC.

CDR3 sequence reads: CASSFSGNTEAFF. The CDR3 DNA reads TGTGCCAGCAGCTTCTCGGGAAACACTGAAGCTTTCTTT. The chain joins TRBV7-6 to TRBJ1-1; D gene uncertain. Germline lookup yields CDR1 SGHVS and CDR2 FNYEAQ. The germline V and J ends were trimmed by 3 bases and 2 bases, with 7 bases remaining between them. The CDR3 runs to 13 residues. The full variable domain, completed using reference TRBV7-6 and TRBJ1-1, is GAGVSQSPRYKVTKRGQDVALRCDPISGHVSLYWYRQALGQGPEFLTYFNYEAQQDKSGLPNDRFSAERPEGSISTLTIQRTEQRDSAMYRCASSFSGNTEAFFGQGTRLTVV.

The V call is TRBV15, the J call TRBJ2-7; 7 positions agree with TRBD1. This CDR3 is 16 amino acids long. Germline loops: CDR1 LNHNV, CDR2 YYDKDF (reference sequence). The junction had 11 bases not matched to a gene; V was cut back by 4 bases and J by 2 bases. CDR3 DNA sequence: TGTGCCACCAGCAAATTAGCCGGGACAGCACCCTACGAGCAGTACTTC. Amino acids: CATSKLAGTAPYEQYF.

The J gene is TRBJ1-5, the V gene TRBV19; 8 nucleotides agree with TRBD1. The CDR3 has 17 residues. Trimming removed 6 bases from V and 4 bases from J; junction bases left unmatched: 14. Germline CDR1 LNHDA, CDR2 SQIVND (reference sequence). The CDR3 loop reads CASSRYQGAGTNQPQHF. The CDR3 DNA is TGTGCCAGTAGCCGGTACCAGGGGGCGGGAACAAATCAGCCCCAGCATTTT.

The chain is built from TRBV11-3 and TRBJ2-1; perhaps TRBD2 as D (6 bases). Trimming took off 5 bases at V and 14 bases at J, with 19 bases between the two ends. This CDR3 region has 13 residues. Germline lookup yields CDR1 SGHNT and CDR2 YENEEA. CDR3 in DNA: TGTGCCAGCAGCCAGACTAGTGGGGCCCCGGAGTTCTTC. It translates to CASSQTSGAPEFF.

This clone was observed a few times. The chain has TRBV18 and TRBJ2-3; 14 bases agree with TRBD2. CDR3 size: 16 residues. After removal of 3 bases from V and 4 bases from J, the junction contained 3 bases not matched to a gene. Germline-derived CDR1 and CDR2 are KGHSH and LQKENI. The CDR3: CASSPGLAGGPDTQYF. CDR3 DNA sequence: TGTGCCAGCTCACCCGGACTAGCGGGGGGCCCAGATACGCAGTATTTT.

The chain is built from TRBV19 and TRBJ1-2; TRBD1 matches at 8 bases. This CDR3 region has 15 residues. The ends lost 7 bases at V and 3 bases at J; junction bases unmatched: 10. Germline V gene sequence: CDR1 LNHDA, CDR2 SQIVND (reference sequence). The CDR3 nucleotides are TGTGCCAGTAACGACGACAGGGGAGGTGACTATGGCTACACCTTC. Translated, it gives CASNDDRGGDYGYTF.

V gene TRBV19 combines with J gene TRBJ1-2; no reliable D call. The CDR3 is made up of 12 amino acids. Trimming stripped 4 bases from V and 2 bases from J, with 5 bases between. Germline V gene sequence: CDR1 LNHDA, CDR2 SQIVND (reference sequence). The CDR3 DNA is TGTGCCAGTAGTACTAACAACTATGGCTACACCTTC. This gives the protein CASSTNNYGYTF.

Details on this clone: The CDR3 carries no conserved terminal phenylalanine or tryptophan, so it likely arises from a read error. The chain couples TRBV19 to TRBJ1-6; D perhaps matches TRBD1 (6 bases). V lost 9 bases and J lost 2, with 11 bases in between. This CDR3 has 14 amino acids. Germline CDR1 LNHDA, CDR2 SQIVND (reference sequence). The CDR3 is CASARDTYNSPLHL. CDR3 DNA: TGTGCCAGCGCCCGGGACACCTATAATTCACCCCTCCACCTT.

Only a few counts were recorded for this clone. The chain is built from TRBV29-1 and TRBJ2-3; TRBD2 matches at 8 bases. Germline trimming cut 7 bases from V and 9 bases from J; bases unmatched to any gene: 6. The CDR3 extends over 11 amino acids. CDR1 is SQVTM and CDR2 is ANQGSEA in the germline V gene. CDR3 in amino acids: CSGSRTSTQYF. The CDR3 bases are TGCAGCGGTTCCCGGACTAGCACGCAGTATTTT.

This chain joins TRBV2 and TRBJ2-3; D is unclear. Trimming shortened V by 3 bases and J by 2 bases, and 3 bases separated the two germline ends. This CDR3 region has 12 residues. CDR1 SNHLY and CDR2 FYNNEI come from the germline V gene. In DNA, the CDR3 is TGTGCCAGCAGTGACAACACAGATACGCAGTATTTT. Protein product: CASSDNTDTQYF.

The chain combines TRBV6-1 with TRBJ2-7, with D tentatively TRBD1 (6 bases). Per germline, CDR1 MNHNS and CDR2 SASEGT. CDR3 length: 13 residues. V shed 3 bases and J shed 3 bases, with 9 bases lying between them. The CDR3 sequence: CASSEDRIYEQYF. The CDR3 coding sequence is TGTGCCAGCAGTGAGGACAGAATCTACGAGCAGTACTTC.

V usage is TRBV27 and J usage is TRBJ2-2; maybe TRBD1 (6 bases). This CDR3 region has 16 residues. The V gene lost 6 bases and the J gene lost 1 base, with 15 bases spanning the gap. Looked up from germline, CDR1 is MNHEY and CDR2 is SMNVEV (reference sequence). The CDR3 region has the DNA TGTGCCAGCAGACGCAACAGGGCCTTGAACACCGGGGAGCTGTTTTTT. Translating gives CASRRNRALNTGELFF.

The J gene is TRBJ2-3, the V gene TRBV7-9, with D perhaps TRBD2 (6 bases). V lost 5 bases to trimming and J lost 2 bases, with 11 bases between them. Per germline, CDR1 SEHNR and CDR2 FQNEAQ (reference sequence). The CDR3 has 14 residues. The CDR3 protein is CASSLSGVTDTQYF. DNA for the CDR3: TGTGCCAGCAGCCTATCGGGAGTCACAGATACGCAGTATTTT.

The CDR3 spells CATSRRTSIMNEQFF. The CDR3 bases are TGTGCCACCAGCAGGAGGACTAGCATTATGAATGAGCAGTTCTTC. The chain recombines TRBV15 with TRBJ2-1; 8 positions match TRBD2. Losses at the gene ends were 3 bases for V and 7 bases for J; bases not matched to a gene: 8. Germline V gene lookup returns CDR1 LNHNV and CDR2 YYDKDF (reference sequence). The CDR3 covers 15 residues.

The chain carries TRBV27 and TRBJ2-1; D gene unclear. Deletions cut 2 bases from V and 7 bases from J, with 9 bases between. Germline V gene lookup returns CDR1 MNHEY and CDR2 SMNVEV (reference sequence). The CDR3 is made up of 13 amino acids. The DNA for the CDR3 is TGTGCCAGCAGTTTAGGCAGGTTAAATGAGCAGTTCTTC. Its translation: CASSLGRLNEQFF.

DNA for the CDR3: TGTGCCAGCAGCTTAGGCCCGGGACAGGGTATGGGCTACACCTTC. This translates into CASSLGPGQGMGYTF. The chain combines TRBV7-9 with TRBJ1-2; 9 nucleotides align to TRBD1. The germline V gene encodes CDR1 SEHNR and CDR2 FQNEAQ (reference sequence). The CDR3 is 15 residues long. V dropped 1 base and J dropped 8; count of bases not matched to a gene: 8. Based on the CDR3 plus reference TRBV7-9 and TRBJ1-2, the full variable domain is DTGVSQNPRHKITKRGQNVTFRCDPISEHNRLYWYRQTLGQGPEFLTYFQNEAQLEKSRLLSDRFSAERPKGSFSTLEIQRTEQGDSAMYLCASSLGPGQGMGYTFGSGTRLTVV.

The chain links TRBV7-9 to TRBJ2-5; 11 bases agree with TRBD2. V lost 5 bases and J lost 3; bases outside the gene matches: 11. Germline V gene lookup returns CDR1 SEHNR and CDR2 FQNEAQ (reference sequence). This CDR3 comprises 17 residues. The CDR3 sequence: CASSRLLAGDLEETQYF. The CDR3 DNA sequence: TGTGCCAGCAGCCGGCTACTAGCGGGGGATCTGGAAGAGACCCAGTACTTC.

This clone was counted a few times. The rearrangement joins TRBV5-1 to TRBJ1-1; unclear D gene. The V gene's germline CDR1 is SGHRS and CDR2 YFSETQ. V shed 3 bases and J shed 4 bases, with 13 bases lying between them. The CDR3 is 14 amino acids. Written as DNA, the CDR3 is TGCGCCAGCAGCTCCTTATACAGATCCACTGAAGCTTTCTTT. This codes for CASSSLYRSTEAFF.

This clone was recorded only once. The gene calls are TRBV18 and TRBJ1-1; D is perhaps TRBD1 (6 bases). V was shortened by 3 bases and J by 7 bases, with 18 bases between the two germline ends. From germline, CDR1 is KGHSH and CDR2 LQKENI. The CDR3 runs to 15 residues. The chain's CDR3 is CASSPASDSLLEAFF. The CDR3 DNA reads TGTGCCAGCTCACCCGCTTCGGACAGCCTCCTTGAAGCTTTCTTT.